This TCR beta chain was recovered during a study of blood T cell repertoires in COVID-19 (dated by TCRdb to about 2020). In the study overall: Samples from collaborators originated in the United States, Italy and Spain and spanned both the acute and convalescent phases of COVID-19. Subjects who had been exposed to COVID-19, were actively infected with it, or had recovered from it provided the deeply sampled blood TCRbeta repertoires that made up the dataset. The prospective study material was composed of cDNA or gDNA derived from T cells, B-cell-depleted T cells, or PBMCs. Samples came from the ongoing ImmuneRACE study (first 160 participants) plus 1,254 subjects from 6 global collaborators. The sample metadata nearly always contained a de-identified subject ID, COVID-19 status, age in years and sex. The repertoires were made available in a free public database intended to serve as a resource for research on the immune response to SARS-CoV-2. Where available, HLA class I and class II types were obtained from metadata supplied by the sample provider rather than from assay-based typing. Study-level results and caveats: The quantity of clinical and demographic metadata differed by source and by participant and was supplied without curation.

On this clone: The antigen it binds to is not known. No much larger clone is present one base from it, and per-base qualities are unavailable.

The germline V gene specifies SGHRS as CDR1 and YFSETQ as CDR2. Spanning cysteine to phenylalanine, the CDR3 consists of 15 amino acids. Here the CDR3 DNA is all that survives: 45 bases in frame from base 1. V sheds 7 bases and J sheds 9 bases, leaving 20 bases between their ends. TCRbeta CDR3 regions were amplified from genomic DNA by means of the immunoSEQ Assay, a bias-controlled multiplex PCR. In the original analysis: The number of nucleated cells in each sample was estimated by amplification of reference gene primers within the assay. To quantify the absolute abundance of each unique TCRbeta CDR3 rearrangement, sequence reads were collapsed and filtered. For each sample, productive Simpson clonality was calculated as the square root of Simpson's diversity index across productive rearrangements. In its TCRdb copy, this immuneACCESS table keeps in-frame sequences only and misses some clones. Where compared with another copy, unresolved V genes explain less than half of these, and the others have no known cause. The V and J calls and clone size are taken from that table; D and trimming were inferred from the DNA. This sample lists around 430,000 clones; just under 90% were detected once. Roughly a tenth of the sample is held by the ten biggest clonotypes.

Participants in the prospective study were aged about 18 to 89 years, lived in more than 20 United States geographic areas, and enrolled through a virtual design. Cohort assignment in the prospective study relied on participant-reported clinical history from a screening survey and a study questionnaire. ImmuneRACE Cohort 3 recovered participants were defined by two consecutive negative NP/OP PCR tests, healthcare professional clearance, or symptom resolution. Each participant in the prospective study had whole blood, serum and a nasopharyngeal or oropharyngeal swab collected by mobile phlebotomists. Additional blood draws and questionnaires over a 2-month period could optionally be provided by prospective study participants. Before DNA extraction, blood samples from the prospective study were shipped at room temperature or frozen.

The sequence was obtained from a woman in her fifties or sixties who had recovered from COVID-19. The rearrangement combines TRBV5-1 with TRBJ1-6, with TRBD1 perhaps the D gene, on 6 matching bases. The sample consisted of PBMCs or T cells enriched from blood (not recorded which). For the CDR3, the sequence is CASASVRDISSPLHF. The DNA is TGCGCCAGCGCTTCAGTCCGGGACATAAGTTCACCCCTCCACTTT.